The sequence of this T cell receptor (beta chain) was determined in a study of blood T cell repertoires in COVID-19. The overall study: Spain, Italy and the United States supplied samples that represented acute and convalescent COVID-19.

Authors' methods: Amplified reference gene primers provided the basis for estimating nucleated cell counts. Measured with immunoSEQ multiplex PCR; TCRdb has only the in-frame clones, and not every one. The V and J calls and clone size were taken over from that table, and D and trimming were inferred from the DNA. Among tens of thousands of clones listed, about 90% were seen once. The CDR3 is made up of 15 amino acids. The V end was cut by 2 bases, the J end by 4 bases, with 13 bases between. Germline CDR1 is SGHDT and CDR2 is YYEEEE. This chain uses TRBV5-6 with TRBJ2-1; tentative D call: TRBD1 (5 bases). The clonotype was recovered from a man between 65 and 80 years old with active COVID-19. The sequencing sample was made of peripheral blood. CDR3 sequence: CASSFAGSFYNEQFF. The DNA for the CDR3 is TGTGCCAGCAGCTTCGCAGGGTCTTTTTACAATGAGCAGTTCTTC.